The 4 T cell receptor beta chains presented below share a single source sample, sequenced in a study of T cell repertoires in cytomegalovirus infection. Using its own MiXCR run on the reads, TCRdb lists one record per CDR3 protein. This table has more than 400,000 distinct CDR3 sequences, around 27% appearing once. Specimen: PBMCs. All receptors derive from a human donor in good health (CMV status not recorded). Some clones in this sample may be carry-over from other donors' samples.

This clonotype was recorded at least ten times. The chain recombines TRBV12-3 or TRBV12-4 with TRBJ2-1; D is possibly TRBD1 (6 bases). Between the trimmed V and J ends, which lost 5 bases and 7 bases, there was a span of 12 bases. The CDR3 is 13 residues long. CDR3 protein: CASSPGRGNEQFF. Here the CDR3 DNA reads TGTGCCAGCAGTCCCGGTAGGGGGAATGAGCAGTTCTTC.

This clonotype was detected a few times. The chain combines TRBV4-1 with TRBJ2-5; 15 bases are a match to TRBD2. V lost 5 bases and J lost 4; bases outside the gene matches: 5. Germline CDR1 and CDR2: MGHRA and YSYEKL. The CDR3 sequence is 16 residues long. CDR3 in DNA: TGCGCCAGCAGCGGACTAGCGGGAGGGCCGGGAGAGACCCAGTACTTC. This codes for CASSGLAGGPGETQYF.

To note about this clonotype: As the CDR3 is not closed by the conserved phenylalanine or tryptophan, this likely results from a read error. The gene calls are TRBV7-3 and TRBJ1-2; 8 nucleotides align to TRBD1. With V trimmed by 4 bases and J by 7 bases, 11 bases remained unmatched. Germline V gene data show CDR1 as SGHTA and CDR2 as FQGTGA. The CDR3 consists of 15 residues. The CDR3 sequence is CASSSDDRGAGGYTL. Written as DNA, the CDR3 is TGTGCCAGCAGCTCAGACGACAGGGGCGCGGGTGGCTACACCTTA.

This clonotype has more than one count but fewer than ten. This rearrangement joins TRBV20-1 to TRBJ2-2; tentatively, D is TRBD1 (5 bases). The germline V gene encodes CDR1 DFQATT and CDR2 SNEGSKA (reference sequence). V lost 3 bases, J lost 0 bases, and 11 bases lay in between. This CDR3 is 15 amino acids long. The CDR3 DNA reads TGCAGTGCTAGTAGGGGTGTGACGAACACCGGGGAGCTGTTTTTT. The encoded protein is CSASRGVTNTGELFF.